This entry features one T cell receptor beta chain sequence. Which antigen it targets is not known. No much larger clone is present one base from it, and per-base qualities are unavailable. This sample is drawn from a study of T cells in Graves' hyperthyroidism and ophthalmopathy (dated 2019 in TCRdb). Regarding the research as a whole: A discovery cohort of roughly 100 patients, 43 with Graves' ophthalmopathy and 57 with stable Graves' hyperthyroidism, was used to find distinguishing TCR V-J signatures. The study also compared thyroid tissue and blood T-cell repertoires from a handful of Graves' hyperthyroidism patients. The 100 discovery patients were divided at random into training and test sets in a 7:3 ratio. The paper describes TCR Vbeta CDR3 sequencing of around 130 peripheral blood samples, made up of roughly 40 ophthalmopathy patients, 70 to 75 hyperthyroidism patients and some 17 progressor patients. Prospective prediction of ophthalmopathy was tested in an independent validation cohort consisting of roughly 20 hyperthyroidism patients and over 15 patients who later progressed to ophthalmopathy. Once sampling was done, hyperthyroidism patients were given methimazole at a starting dose of 30 mg daily, whereas ophthalmopathy patients were given high-dose intravenous methylprednisolone. The paper as a whole reports these results and caveats: No statistical method was used to set the sample size in advance, and investigators knew the group allocation. A model built on a 13 V-J signature distinguished ophthalmopathy from stable hyperthyroidism, reaching roughly 88% sensitivity and 81.08% specificity in cross-validation and 80%/75% in testing. Most expanded thyroid clonotypes (frequency above 0.001) were also found in blood, which suggests that blood repertoires may mirror thyroid immune responses. In validation, progression to ophthalmopathy was predicted by the model with almost 71% sensitivity and roughly 72% specificity, a median of 6.5 months before onset.

Stable Graves' hyperthyroidism was defined as no progression to ophthalmopathy during 18 months of follow-up. Hyperthyroidism patients were newly diagnosed, with disease duration under 2 months, and aged 18 to 65 years. Exclusion was applied to patients with uncontrolled infections, other autoimmune diseases, pregnancy or lactation. Diagnoses relied on clinical symptoms, serum thyroxine and TRAb, thyroid ultrasound and orbital computed tomography. Total RNA was extracted using Trizol reagent, and RNA quality was assessed on an Agilent 2100 Bioanalyzer. Amplification of TCR beta CDR3 regions was carried out from RNA transcripts. A first-round RT-PCR of the TCR CDR3 used the HTBI primer set with the Qiagen OneStep RT-PCR kit. Libraries were constructed in a second round of multiplex PCR, after which size selection and purification were carried out. Libraries were sequenced paired-end with 100 bp reads on an Illumina HiSeq2000. Per the authors' processing: Raw data were processed with SOAPnuke, discarding reads with adapters, uncalled bases, mean Phred below 15, or no exact constant-primer or identifier match. High-quality paired reads were merged with COPE v1.2.5, and unique nucleotide sequences were defined as clonotypes. Clonotypes were aligned to IMGT TRBV, TRBD and TRBJ reference segments using MiTCR v1.1. Analysis was restricted to V-J combinations with a frequency above 0.0001, which covered 98% to 99.2% of repertoires. The TCS score was defined as the ratio of F50 (clonal expansion) to E x V (chaos), calculated using BLOSUM62-based TCRdist between CDR3 peptides within each V-J. Welch's t-statistics and random forest reduced roughly 500 V-J features to roughly 13, which were used in a naive Bayes classifier (R e1071). The public sequencing data were trimmed at Q25 with fastp and processed into clonotypes with MiXCR by TCRdb, which kept only in-frame beta chains. Merged by CDR3 protein, the rows form single entries marked with the most common genes and DNA. The V and J calls and clone size come from TCRdb's table, not from the authors' own analysis. The table for this sample lists some 510,000 distinct CDR3 sequences; 46% of them were counted only once. The top ten hold 8.2% of the sample.

The source is a woman aged 18-29 years with Graves' hyperthyroidism. Donor details come from another sample of the same person, matched by shared clones. What was sequenced was peripheral blood or thyroid tissue (not recorded which).

The DNA is as follows: TGTGCCAGCATCACGGGACTAGCGGGAGACTACGAGCAGTACTTC. It specifies CASITGLAGDYEQYF. The V gene is TRBV6-2 or TRBV6-3 and the J gene is TRBJ2-7; TRBD2 fits 14 bases in the junction. Here V drops 7 bases and J drops 3 bases, and the junction holds 5 bases not matched to any gene. The germline V gene encodes CDR1 MNHEY and CDR2 SVGEGT. The CDR3 measures 15 amino acids from cysteine to phenylalanine. The DNA shown is the 45-base CDR3, in frame from base 1.